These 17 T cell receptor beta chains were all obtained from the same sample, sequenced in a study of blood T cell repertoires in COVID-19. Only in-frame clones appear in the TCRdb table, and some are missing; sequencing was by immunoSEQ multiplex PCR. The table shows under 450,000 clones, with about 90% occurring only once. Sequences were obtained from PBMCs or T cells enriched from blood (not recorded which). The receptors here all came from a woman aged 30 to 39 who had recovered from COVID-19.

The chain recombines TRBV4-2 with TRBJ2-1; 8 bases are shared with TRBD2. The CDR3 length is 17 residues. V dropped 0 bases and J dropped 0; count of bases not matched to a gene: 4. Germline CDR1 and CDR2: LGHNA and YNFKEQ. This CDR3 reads CASSQEPGGSSYNEQFF. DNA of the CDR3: TGTGCCAGCAGCCAAGAGCCGGGGGGGAGCTCCTACAATGAGCAGTTCTTC.

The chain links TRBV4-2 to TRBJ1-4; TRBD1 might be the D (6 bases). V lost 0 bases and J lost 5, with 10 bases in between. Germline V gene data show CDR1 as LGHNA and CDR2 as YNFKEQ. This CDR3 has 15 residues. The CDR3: CASSQEGQKNEKLFF. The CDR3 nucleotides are TGTGCCAGCAGCCAAGAAGGACAGAAGAATGAAAAACTGTTTTTT.

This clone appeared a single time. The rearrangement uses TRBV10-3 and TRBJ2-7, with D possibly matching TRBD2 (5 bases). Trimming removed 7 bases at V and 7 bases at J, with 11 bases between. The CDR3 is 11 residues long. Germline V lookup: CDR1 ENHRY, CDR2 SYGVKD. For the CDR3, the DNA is TGTGCCATCAACCAACGAGGGGAGCAGTACTTC. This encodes CAINQRGEQYF.

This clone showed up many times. Here the CDR3 DNA reads TGTGCCAGCAGCGTACAGGGGGCTGATGGCTACACCTTC. It translates to CASSVQGADGYTF. The chain carries TRBV5-4 and TRBJ1-2, with 9 bases fitting TRBD1. CDR3 size: 13 residues. The junction had 4 bases not matched to a gene; V was cut back by 4 bases and J by 6 bases. Germline V CDR1 and CDR2: SGHNT, YYREEE (reference sequence). Using reference TRBV5-4 and TRBJ1-2 for the parts outside the CDR3, the full variable domain is ETGVTQSPTHLIKTRGQQVTLRCSSQSGHNTVSWYQQALGQGPQFIFQYYREEENGRGNFPPRFSGLQFPNYSSELNVNALELDDSALYLCASSVQGADGYTFGSGTRLTVV.

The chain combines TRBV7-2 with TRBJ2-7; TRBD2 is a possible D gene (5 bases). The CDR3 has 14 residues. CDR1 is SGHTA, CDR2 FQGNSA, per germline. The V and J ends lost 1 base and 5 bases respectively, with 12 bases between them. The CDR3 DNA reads TGTGCCAGCAGCTTAGGAAGGGAGATCAACGAGCAGTACTTC. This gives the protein CASSLGREINEQYF.

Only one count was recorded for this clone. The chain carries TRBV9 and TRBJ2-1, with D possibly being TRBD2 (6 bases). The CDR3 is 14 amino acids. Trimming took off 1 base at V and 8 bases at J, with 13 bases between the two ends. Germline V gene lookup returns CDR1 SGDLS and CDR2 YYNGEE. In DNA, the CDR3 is TGTGCCAGCAGCGTATTCGGGAGTAGCGATGAGCAGTTCTTC. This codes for CASSVFGSSDEQFF.

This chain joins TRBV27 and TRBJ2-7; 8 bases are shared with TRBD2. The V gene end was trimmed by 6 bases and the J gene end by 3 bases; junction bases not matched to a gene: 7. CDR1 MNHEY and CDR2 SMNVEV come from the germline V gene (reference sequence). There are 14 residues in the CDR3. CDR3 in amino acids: CASSLPGTSYEQYF. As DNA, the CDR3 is TGTGCCAGCAGCCTACCTGGGACTAGCTACGAGCAGTACTTC.

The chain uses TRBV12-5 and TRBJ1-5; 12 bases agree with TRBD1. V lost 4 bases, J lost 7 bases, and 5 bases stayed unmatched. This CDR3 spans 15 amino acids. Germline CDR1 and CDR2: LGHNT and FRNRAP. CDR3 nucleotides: TGTGCTAGTGGTTCGGGACAGGGGGCAAGGCAGCCCCAGCATTTT. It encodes CASGSGQGARQPQHF.

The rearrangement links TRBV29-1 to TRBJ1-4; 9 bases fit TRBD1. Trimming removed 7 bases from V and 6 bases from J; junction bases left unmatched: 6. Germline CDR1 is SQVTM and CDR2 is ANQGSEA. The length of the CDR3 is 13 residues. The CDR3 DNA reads TGCAGCGCCGTACGGGACAGGGATGAAAAACTGTTTTTT. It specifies CSAVRDRDEKLFF.

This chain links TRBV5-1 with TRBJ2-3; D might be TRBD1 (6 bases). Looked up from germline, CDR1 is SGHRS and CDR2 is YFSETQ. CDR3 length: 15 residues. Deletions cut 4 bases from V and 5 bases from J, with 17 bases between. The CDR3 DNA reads TGCGCCAGCAGCGATCCACAGGGAGAGGGAGATACGCAGTATTTT. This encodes CASSDPQGEGDTQYF.

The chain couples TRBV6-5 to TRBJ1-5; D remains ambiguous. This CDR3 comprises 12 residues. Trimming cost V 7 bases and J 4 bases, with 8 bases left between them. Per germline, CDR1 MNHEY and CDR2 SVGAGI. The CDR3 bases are TGTGCCAGCAAAGTTCGGAATCAGCCCCAGCATTTT. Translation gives CASKVRNQPQHF.

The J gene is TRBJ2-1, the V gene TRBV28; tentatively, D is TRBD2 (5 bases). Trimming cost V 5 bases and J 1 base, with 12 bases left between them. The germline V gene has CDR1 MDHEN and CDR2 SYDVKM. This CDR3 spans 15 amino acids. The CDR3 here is CASSPQLGSYNEQFF. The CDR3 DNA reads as TGTGCCAGCAGTCCTCAACTAGGATCCTACAATGAGCAGTTCTTC.

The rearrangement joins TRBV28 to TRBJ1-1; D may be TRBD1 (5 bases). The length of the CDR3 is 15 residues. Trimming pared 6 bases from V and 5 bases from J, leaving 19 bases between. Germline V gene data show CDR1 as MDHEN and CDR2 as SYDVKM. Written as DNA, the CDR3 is TGTGCCAGCAGGGGGGTACAGGCCGCGGGGACTGAAGCTTTCTTT. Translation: CASRGVQAAGTEAFF.

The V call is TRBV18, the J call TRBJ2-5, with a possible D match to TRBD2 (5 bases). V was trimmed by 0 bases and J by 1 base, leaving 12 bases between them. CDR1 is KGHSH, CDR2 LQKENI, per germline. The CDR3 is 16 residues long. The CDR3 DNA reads TGTGCCAGCTCACCACCGTCCAGCGGAACCCAAGAGACCCAGTACTTC. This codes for CASSPPSSGTQETQYF.

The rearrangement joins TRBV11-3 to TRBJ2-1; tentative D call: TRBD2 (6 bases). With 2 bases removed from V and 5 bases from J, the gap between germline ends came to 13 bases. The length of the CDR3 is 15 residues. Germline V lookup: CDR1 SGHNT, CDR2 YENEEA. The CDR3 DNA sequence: TGTGCCAGCAGCTTAACCCCGGGAGAGAACAATGAGCAGTTCTTC. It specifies CASSLTPGENNEQFF.

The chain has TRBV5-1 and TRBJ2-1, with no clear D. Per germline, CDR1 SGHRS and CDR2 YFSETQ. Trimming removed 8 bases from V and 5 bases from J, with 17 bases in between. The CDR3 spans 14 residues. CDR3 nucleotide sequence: TGCGCCAGTGCGGCCGGAATTCGGGACAATGAGCAGTTCTTC. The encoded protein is CASAAGIRDNEQFF.

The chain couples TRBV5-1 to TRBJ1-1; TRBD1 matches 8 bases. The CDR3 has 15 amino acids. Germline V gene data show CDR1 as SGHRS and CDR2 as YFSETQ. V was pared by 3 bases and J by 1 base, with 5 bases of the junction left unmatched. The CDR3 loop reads CASSSTGDPNTEAFF. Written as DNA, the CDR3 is TGCGCCAGCAGCTCGACAGGGGATCCGAACACTGAAGCTTTCTTT.